The present T cell receptor beta chain was sequenced within a study of PD-L1 blockade in urothelial cancer (dated by TCRdb to the late 2010s). About the full investigation: Therapy was started in the mid-2010s for all patients, and atezolizumab 1,200 mg was administered intravenously every 3 weeks. About 85% of the 29 patients were males with bladder-origin urothelial cancer, and about 65% of the roughly 30 reported a prior smoking history. An ECOG performance status of 0 or 1 was recorded for the patients, and 0 to 3 prior chemotherapy regimens had been received by the patients. Blood samples were analyzed at two time points: 3 weeks after treatment start (second dose) and 6 weeks after treatment start. Blood samples yielded a median of about 150,000 T cells and around 80,000 unique TCRs, with median clonality roughly 0.084. An exploratory multi-omic analysis was conducted of the somatic, immune and clinical correlates of response to PD-L1 blockade with atezolizumab in urothelial cancer. Pretreatment tumor samples, along with matched peripheral blood serially collected before and after atezolizumab treatment, were subjected to TCR sequencing. Durable clinical benefit meant progression-free survival longer than 6 months, and TCR features were also tested against progression-free and overall survival. In the same patients, pretreatment tumors underwent whole exome sequencing and RNA sequencing in addition to TCR sequencing. Durable clinical benefit was achieved by nine patients and was not achieved by 20 patients. Over 28 patients had pretreatment blood TCR-seq, 24 had at least one posttreatment blood collection, and 24 had tumor TCR-seq. Findings and caveats that apply to the study as a whole: Improved progression-free and overall survival was found to be associated with pretreatment peripheral blood TCR clonality below the median. Because the sample size was small (n ≈ 30) and many exploratory analyses were performed, the results are intended to be hypothesis-generating. At 3 weeks after the start of treatment, tumor-associated TCR clones in peripheral blood had expanded more in patients with durable benefit (n of about 20, p = 0.022).

Trimming at the junction amounts to 0 bases on V and 9 bases on J, and the germline ends lie 9 bases apart. Via the germline V gene, CDR1 is LGHNT and CDR2 FRNRAP. Reading from cysteine to phenylalanine, the CDR3 counts 13 amino acids. The read is trimmed to its CDR3 DNA, 39 bases read in frame from base 1. Of note for this clone: The target of this receptor is not known. Base qualities were left out, and no much larger clone turns up one base away.

Synthetic TCR analog templates were spiked into each PCR so that absolute template abundance could be estimated from read counts. The immunoSEQ assay used bias-controlled V and J gene primers to amplify TCRbeta CDR3 regions from genomic DNA. Sequencing of rearranged TCRbeta segments was performed at approximately 20X coverage. Turning to the authors' computational methods: Clustering was used to correct sequencing errors, and CDR3s were annotated against IMGT to assign V, D and J genes. Out-of-frame and stop-codon sequences were excluded, and only productive TCRbeta rearrangements were used in downstream analyses. Clonality was calculated as one minus the Shannon entropy normalized by the log of the number of unique productive sequences. Fisher's exact test with Benjamini-Hochberg correction, at a threshold of adjusted p below 0.01, was used to find clones that differed between time points or between blood and tumor. TCRdb took over this immuneACCESS table, retaining in-frame rearrangements with V and J assigned. Such tables are incomplete; in checked studies, under half of the missing clones stem from an unresolved V gene, and the remainder is unexplained. V, J and clone size are those of that table, while D and trimming were read from the DNA. The sample data list about 76,000 clones, and 84% of these were observed just once. Of the sample, approximately 4.7% is held by the ten largest clones.

The cohort comprised fewer than 35 patients with locally advanced or metastatic urothelial carcinoma treated at Memorial Sloan Kettering on a trial protocol. Peripheral blood mononuclear cells were collected from each patient pretreatment and during treatment, giving between 1 and 8 total time points per patient. The Qiagen DNeasy Blood extraction kit was used to purify genomic DNA from total PBMCs and tumor samples. Collected pretreatment and during treatment, PBMCs were isolated and stored as previously described. The chain joins TRBV12-5 to TRBJ1-5; TRBD1 could be the D gene, as 6 bases match. This sample comprised PBMCs, obtained around atezolizumab (anti-PD-L1) treatment. The clonotype originates from an older man with urothelial cancer. This receptor carries the CDR3 CASGLVAGAPQHF. The nucleotide sequence is given as TGTGCTAGTGGTTTGGTTGCAGGGGCGCCCCAGCATTTT.